The rows below give T cell receptor beta chains drawn from one sample of a study of T cell repertoires in cytomegalovirus infection. Their target antigens are unknown. TCRdb reanalysed the reads using MiXCR and keeps one entry per CDR3 protein. The sample records hundreds of thousands of distinct CDR3 sequences, around a third being singletons. The source was cultured PBMCs, collected from culture after CMV antigen stimulation. The receptors here all came from a human donor in good health (CMV status not recorded). Some clones in this sample may be carry-over from other donors' samples. The CDR3 runs from the conserved cysteine through the conserved F or W. The D gene is left open where the match is weak.

16	TRBV7-9	TRBJ1-3	-	CASTPRTPISGNTIYF
15	TRBV7-9	TRBJ2-7	TRBD1	CASSRGDRFSYEQYF
13	TRBV2	TRBJ1-2	-	CASTASGNYGYTF
15	TRBV19	TRBJ2-3	TRBD2	CASSWGLAGSDTQYF
13	TRBV7-2	TRBJ2-2	-	CASSLQTAGELFF
15	TRBV11-2	TRBJ2-1	-	CASSLEPSSYNEQFF
14	TRBV12-3/TRBV12-4	TRBJ2-7	-	CASSLGGLSYEQYF
15	TRBV5-4	TRBJ1-2	TRBD1	CASSYRGWGDYGYTF
14	TRBV6-6	TRBJ1-4	-	CASSYPPPGEKLFF
14	TRBV4-3	TRBJ2-3	-	CASSRSPGADTQYF
13	TRBV18	TRBJ2-3	TRBD1	CASSQTGADTQYF
8	TRBV6-5	TRBJ2-1	-	CASGPGFF
16	TRBV7-8	TRBJ1-1	TRBD1	CASSAPGGDSNTEAFF
14	TRBV18	TRBJ1-1	-	CASSPLVRDTEAFF
15	TRBV19	TRBJ1-2	-	CASNTPGRSNYGYTF
16	TRBV4-1	TRBJ2-1	TRBD1	CASSGPGTGNGGEQFF
16	TRBV11-2	TRBJ2-5	TRBD1	CASGIPGQGIQETQYF
13	TRBV11-3	TRBJ1-1	-	CASSKGVNTEAFF
14	TRBV5-1	TRBJ2-1	-	CASSSFETGNEQFF
15	TRBV7-8	TRBJ2-1	TRBD2	CASSLTRNSGRSQFF
15	TRBV20-1	TRBJ1-5	-	CSATSRRGGNQPQHF
16	TRBV7-2	TRBJ2-1	TRBD2	CASSLGRAAGVDEQFF
14	TRBV20-1	TRBJ1-5	-	CSAIEGNSNQPQHF
13	TRBV20-1	TRBJ2-7	TRBD1	CSASGQGRNEQYF
13	TRBV7-2	TRBJ1-2	TRBD1	CASSQRDSYGYTF
11	TRBV6-5	TRBJ2-3	-	CASDRGDTQYF
13	TRBV7-6	TRBJ2-4	-	CASSLESRDIQYF
15	TRBV7-2	TRBJ2-1	TRBD2	CASSPGGRPDNEQFF
16	TRBV10-3	TRBJ1-5	-	CAISESTPEGNQPQHF